Following are 14 T cell receptor beta chains from one sample sequenced in a study of cytomegalovirus exposure and HLA in healthy donors. 60 Vbeta and 13 Jbeta primers were used in PCR. Produced via immunoSEQ multiplex PCR; TCRdb's table is partial and in-frame only. Of fewer than 200,000 clones listed, around three quarters are singletons. Material: PBMCs. Every receptor here comes from a middle-aged woman in good health and CMV-seronegative.

The chain's CDR3 is CATSRGAGGDEQYF. CDR3 DNA sequence: TGTGCCACCAGCAGAGGGGCGGGGGGCGACGAGCAGTACTTC. The rearrangement links TRBV15 to TRBJ2-7; 8 bases agree with TRBD2. The CDR3 loop spans 14 amino acids. Germline V lookup: CDR1 LNHNV, CDR2 YYDKDF (reference sequence). The ends lost 1 base at V and 5 bases at J; junction bases unmatched: 4.

The rearrangement joins TRBV5-1 to TRBJ2-3; 10 nucleotides line up with TRBD2. Losses at the gene ends were 4 bases for V and 7 bases for J; bases not matched to a gene: 12. This CDR3 spans 16 amino acids. Germline-derived CDR1 and CDR2 are SGHRS and YFSETQ. CDR3 nucleotides: TGCGCCAGCAGCCCGGGTAGTAGCGGGGGGCTATATACGCAGTATTTT. Translating it yields CASSPGSSGGLYTQYF.

There are a few counts of this clone. The chain combines TRBV9 with TRBJ1-2; 9 bases are a match to TRBD1. Germline assignment: CDR1 SGDLS and CDR2 YYNGEE. Unmatched junction bases numbered 12, after V lost 2 bases and J lost 7 bases. The CDR3 spans 16 residues. The CDR3 loop reads CASSVDPGQGSGGYTF. DNA for the CDR3: TGTGCCAGCAGCGTGGACCCGGGACAGGGTAGTGGTGGCTACACCTTC.

In this sample, this clone turned up once. Its ends do not fully match the called genes, so a read error is possible. This rearrangement joins TRBV18 to TRBJ1-5; 7 nucleotides match TRBD1. CDR1 and CDR2 (germline): KGHSH, LQKENI. The CDR3 is 15 amino acids. DNA of the CDR3: TGTGCCACCTCAGGGGGGGGTTTGAGCAATCAGCCCCAGCATTTT. Protein sequence: CATSGGGLSNQPQHF.

The chain joins TRBV30 to TRBJ1-5; tentative D call: TRBD1 (5 bases). This CDR3 region has 14 residues. Germline V CDR1 and CDR2: GTSNPN, SVGIG (reference sequence). Trimming took off 2 bases at V and 4 bases at J, with 12 bases between the two ends. Here the CDR3 reads CAWSRDSRNQPQHF. The CDR3 DNA reads TGTGCCTGGAGTCGTGACAGCAGAAATCAGCCCCAGCATTTT.

The gene calls are TRBV7-6 and TRBJ1-1; 7 nucleotides line up with TRBD1. Germline V gene data show CDR1 as SGHVS and CDR2 as FNYEAQ. The J segment lost 5 bases and the V segment lost 0 bases, leaving 6 bases of the junction unmatched. This CDR3 has 15 residues. Here the CDR3 DNA reads TGTGCCAGCAGCTTAGCAGGGGGCGTATGGACTGAAGCTTTCTTT. Translated: CASSLAGGVWTEAFF.

This chain connects TRBV5-1 to TRBJ2-7; TRBD1 matches at 12 bases. Unmatched junction bases numbered 4, after V lost 0 bases and J lost 3 bases. Germline V gene sequence: CDR1 SGHRS, CDR2 YFSETQ. This CDR3 comprises 16 residues. The CDR3 spells CASSLGGQGAFYEQYF. Written as DNA, the CDR3 is TGCGCCAGCAGCTTGGGGGGACAGGGGGCTTTCTACGAGCAGTACTTC.

The chain recombines TRBV5-1 with TRBJ2-5; 8 nucleotides line up with TRBD2. CDR3 length equals 16 residues. Per the germline V gene, CDR1 is SGHRS and CDR2 is YFSETQ. The V segment lost 0 bases and the J segment 4 bases; nucleotides outside the gene matches: 8. DNA of the CDR3: TGCGCCAGCAGCTTGGAAGCGGGAGTGGGGAGAGAGACCCAGTACTTC. Its translation: CASSLEAGVGRETQYF.

The chain employs TRBV5-1 and TRBJ2-5, with 9 nucleotides matching TRBD2. Trimming at V came to 4 bases and at J to 1 base, leaving 5 bases not matched to a gene. The CDR3 is made up of 15 amino acids. The germline V gene encodes CDR1 SGHRS and CDR2 YFSETQ. As DNA, the CDR3 is TGCGCCAGCAGCCGGGGGACTAGCACCCAAGAGACCCAGTACTTC. This gives the protein CASSRGTSTQETQYF.

V is TRBV19 and J is TRBJ1-5; perhaps TRBD1 as D (5 bases). The germline gives CDR1 LNHDA, CDR2 SQIVND (reference sequence). The CDR3 extends over 14 amino acids. The V gene lost 6 bases and the J gene lost 7 bases, with 16 bases spanning the gap. For the CDR3, the DNA is TGTGCCAGTAGCATGGGGGGAGTAGGGCAGCCCCAGCATTTT. Its protein product is CASSMGGVGQPQHF.

This chain links TRBV6-1 with TRBJ1-2; D uncertain. Trimming pared 8 bases from V and 0 bases from J, leaving 7 bases between. This CDR3 comprises 12 residues. CDR1 is MNHNS, CDR2 SASEGT, per germline. The CDR3 coding sequence is TGTGCCAGCCAAGAGCCTAACTATGGCTACACCTTC. This codes for CASQEPNYGYTF.

Of note for this clone: This sample also contains other DNA sequences that code for the same CDR3. The chain couples TRBV5-4 to TRBJ2-3; 15 positions match TRBD2. The CDR3 is 17 amino acids. The J segment lost 2 bases and the V segment lost 4 bases, leaving 5 bases of the junction unmatched. CDR1 SGHNT and CDR2 YYREEE come from the germline V gene (reference sequence). The CDR3 loop is CASSPGTSGRNTDTQYF. The DNA of the CDR3 is TGTGCCAGCAGCCCAGGGACTAGCGGGAGGAACACAGATACGCAGTATTTT.

The chain recombines TRBV19 with TRBJ2-3; D might be TRBD2 (6 bases). This CDR3 is 12 amino acids long. The germline V and J ends were trimmed by 4 bases and 5 bases, with 7 bases remaining between them. The germline V gene has CDR1 LNHDA and CDR2 SQIVND (reference sequence). CDR3 residues: CASSSSGDTQYF. The CDR3 DNA reads TGTGCCAGTAGTAGTAGCGGAGATACGCAGTATTTT. Full variable domain (outside the CDR3, taken from reference TRBV19 and TRBJ2-3): DGGITQSPKYLFRKEGQNVTLSCEQNLNHDAMYWYRQDPGQGLRLIYYSQIVNDFQKGDIAEGYSVSREKKESFPLTVTSAQKNPTAFYLCASSSSGDTQYFGPGTRLTVL.

The rearrangement links TRBV4-1 to TRBJ1-2; D remains ambiguous. Deletions cut 4 bases from V and 10 bases from J, with 25 bases between. From germline, CDR1 is MGHRA and CDR2 YSYEKL. This CDR3 spans 16 amino acids. CDR3 DNA: TGCGCCAGCAGCCCTTCCGCGGGCGGCCTCGTAGAGGTCTACACCTTC. Its protein is CASSPSAGGLVEVYTF.